These 17 T cell receptor beta chains were sequenced from one sample in a study of shared clonotypes between healthy human individuals. Method: immunoSEQ multiplex PCR; TCRdb's copy keeps in-frame clones and lacks some. The sample includes approximately 810,000 clones, around 92% of them seen just once. CD8 cells classed as naive were CD45RO-negative and positively selected for CCR7, excluding terminally differentiated effector memory CD45RA+ cells. The sample taken for sequencing was naive CD8+ T cells sorted from blood. These receptors were collected from a young man in good health.

The J gene is TRBJ1-5, the V gene TRBV7-9; D uncertain. V lost 1 base and J 3 bases, leaving 7 bases between the germline ends. Germline values: CDR1 SEHNR, CDR2 FQNEAQ (reference sequence). The CDR3 length is 14 residues. CDR3 coding DNA: TGTGCCAGCAGCTTAGTCGGATACAATCAGCCCCAGCATTTT. This gives the protein CASSLVGYNQPQHF.

V and J are TRBV29-1 and TRBJ1-1; D gene ambiguous. Between the trimmed V and J ends, which lost 4 bases and 3 bases, there was a span of 3 bases. The CDR3 consists of 10 residues. Germline values: CDR1 SQVTM, CDR2 ANQGSEA. CDR3 protein: CSVVDTEAFF. The DNA of the CDR3 is TGCAGCGTTGTCGACACTGAAGCTTTCTTT.

V and J are TRBV5-4 and TRBJ2-1, with D unresolved. The CDR3 consists of 12 residues. The V gene's germline CDR1 is SGHNT and CDR2 YYREEE (reference sequence). V was trimmed by 3 bases and J by 5 bases, leaving 6 bases between them. The CDR3 region is CASSSTNNEQFF. CDR3 bases: TGTGCCAGCAGCTCGACAAACAATGAGCAGTTCTTC.

DNA for the CDR3: TGTGCCAGCAGTGGAAATCGGGAATCGGGACAGGGAAAAGACGAGCAGTACTTC. Protein product: CASSGNRESGQGKDEQYF. This sequence joins TRBV2 and TRBJ2-7; 9 nucleotides align to TRBD1. CDR1 and CDR2 (germline): SNHLY, FYNNEI. This CDR3 comprises 18 residues. The trim removed 4 bases at V and 5 bases at J, leaving 18 bases unmatched.

V usage is TRBV29-1 and J usage is TRBJ2-7, with D hard to call. The CDR3 is 13 residues long. The germline V gene has CDR1 SQVTM and CDR2 ANQGSEA. With 2 bases removed from V and 2 bases from J, the gap between germline ends came to 10 bases. CDR3 region: CSVESSEAYEQYF. The CDR3 region has the DNA TGCAGCGTTGAATCCTCCGAGGCCTACGAGCAGTACTTC.

This chain uses TRBV4-1 with TRBJ1-5; D uncertain. Germline V gene sequence: CDR1 MGHRA, CDR2 YSYEKL. V lost 1 base and J 5 bases, leaving 15 bases between the germline ends. CDR3 size: 16 residues. The CDR3: CASSQGLVNPYQPQHF. In DNA, the CDR3 is TGCGCCAGCAGCCAAGGCCTGGTCAACCCGTATCAGCCCCAGCATTTT.

The V call is TRBV27, the J call TRBJ2-1; no reliable D call. V was clipped by 3 bases and J by 6 bases, with 12 bases between them. Germline lookup yields CDR1 MNHEY and CDR2 SMNVEV (reference sequence). The CDR3 is made up of 14 amino acids. CDR3 DNA sequence: TGTGCCAGCAGTTTTTATCCCAAGAGCAATGAGCAGTTCTTC. The encoded protein is CASSFYPKSNEQFF.

The CDR3 DNA reads TGTGCCAGCAGCTTGGAGGGTCGCGGCGGGAGGTACAAGACCCAGTACTTC. It encodes CASSLEGRGGRYKTQYF. J is TRBJ2-5 and V is TRBV5-8; 8 nucleotides line up with TRBD2. CDR3 length: 17 residues. Germline V gene data show CDR1 as SGHTS and CDR2 as YDEGEE. J was trimmed by 6 bases and V by 0 bases; bases with no gene match: 13.

The chain combines TRBV10-2 with TRBJ2-1; 10 bases map to TRBD1. V gave up 8 bases and J gave up 7 bases; unmatched junction bases: 11. This CDR3 is built from 15 residues. Per germline, CDR1 WSHSY and CDR2 SAAADI. The CDR3 sequence is CASSSGTGVWNEQFF. The CDR3 nucleotides read TGCGCCAGCTCTTCCGGGACAGGGGTATGGAATGAGCAGTTCTTC.

This clone was seen a single time. This sequence joins TRBV15 and TRBJ2-3; 7 bases line up with TRBD1. V was clipped by 2 bases and J by 2 bases; unmatched bases: 7. CDR1 and CDR2 from the germline V gene are LNHNV and YYDKDF (reference sequence). The CDR3 is 16 residues long. CDR3 loop: CATSRPPGQNTDTQYF. CDR3 DNA: TGTGCCACCAGCAGACCTCCGGGACAGAACACAGATACGCAGTATTTT.

This chain connects TRBV27 to TRBJ1-2; D might be TRBD1 (5 bases). Trimming stripped 3 bases from V and 4 bases from J, with 15 bases between. The germline gives CDR1 MNHEY, CDR2 SMNVEV (reference sequence). The CDR3 runs 15 residues. CDR3 protein: CASSFLGRGSYGYTF. CDR3 coding DNA: TGTGCCAGCAGTTTCTTAGGACGGGGGTCCTATGGCTACACCTTC.

The CDR3 region is CASSLGWETGELFF. The CDR3 nucleotides read TGTGCCAGCAGCTTGGGGTGGGAGACCGGGGAGCTGTTTTTT. This chain joins TRBV5-6 and TRBJ2-2; the D gene is possibly TRBD2 (5 bases). This CDR3 contains 14 residues. Germline V gene data show CDR1 as SGHDT and CDR2 as YYEEEE. Between the trimmed V and J ends, which lost 0 bases and 5 bases, there was a span of 8 bases.

V gene TRBV27 combines with J gene TRBJ1-2; D is perhaps TRBD1 (5 bases). The CDR3 covers 13 residues. Germline lookup yields CDR1 MNHEY and CDR2 SMNVEV (reference sequence). Trimming removed 1 base at V and 8 bases at J, with 11 bases between. CDR3 DNA sequence: TGTGCCAGCAGTTTATTATCAGGGAGCGGCTACACCTTC. The encoded protein is CASSLLSGSGYTF.

The V call is TRBV5-6, the J call TRBJ1-1; no firm D call. Germline CDR1 and CDR2: SGHDT and YYEEEE. V lost 2 bases, J lost 1 base, and 6 bases lay in between. The CDR3 spans 13 residues. In DNA, the CDR3 is TGTGCCAGCAGCTTTACGACGAACACTGAAGCTTTCTTT. Protein: CASSFTTNTEAFF.

The rearrangement links TRBV2 to TRBJ1-1; no firm D call. The CDR3 contains 10 residues. Germline CDR1 is SNHLY and CDR2 is FYNNEI. Trimming took 7 bases from V and 4 from J, leaving 4 bases between them. The CDR3 DNA sequence: TGTGCCAGCATTACCACTGAAGCTTTCTTT. Translated, it gives CASITTEAFF.

The V gene is TRBV7-8, the J gene TRBJ2-7; D call uncertain. The CDR3 contains 15 residues. V was shortened by 3 bases and J by 0 bases, with 12 bases between the two germline ends. CDR1 and CDR2 from the germline V gene are SGHVS and FQNEAQ. Written as DNA, the CDR3 is TGTGCCAGCAGCTTCGGGCAGGCAGTCTCCTACGAGCAGTACTTC. It encodes CASSFGQAVSYEQYF.

This chain connects TRBV28 to TRBJ1-5; a weak D match, TRBD1 (5 bases). The germline gives CDR1 MDHEN, CDR2 SYDVKM. CDR3 length equals 15 residues. V lost 3 bases and J 3 bases, leaving 12 bases between the germline ends. Here the CDR3 reads CASSFTGIDNQPQHF. In DNA, the CDR3 is TGTGCCAGCAGTTTTACAGGCATCGACAATCAGCCCCAGCATTTT.